Presented here are 8 T cell receptor beta chains from one specimen sequenced in a study of blood T cell repertoires in COVID-19. TCRdb's table, derived via immunoSEQ multiplex PCR, lists solely in-frame clones and lacks some. The table lists a few hundred thousand clones, 85% of them singletons. Material: peripheral blood. These receptors were collected from a woman aged 18-29 years with acute or convalescent COVID-19.

This chain uses TRBV10-1 with TRBJ2-1, with TRBD1 matching over 9 bases. This CDR3 has 15 amino acids. J was trimmed by 4 bases and V by 2 bases; bases with no gene match: 3. The germline CDR1 and CDR2 sequences are WNHNN and SYGVQD (reference sequence). In nucleotides, the CDR3 is TGCGCCAGCAGTGAGAGGACAGGGGATTACAATGAGCAGTTCTTC. Its protein is CASSERTGDYNEQFF.

This chain links TRBV9 with TRBJ2-1, with 9 positions matching TRBD2. Germline CDR1 SGDLS, CDR2 YYNGEE. Trimming cost V 7 bases and J 4 bases; bases outside gene matches: 3. This CDR3 contains 13 residues. The CDR3 loop is CASSSGIYNEQFF. CDR3 DNA: TGTGCCAGCTCTAGCGGGATATACAATGAGCAGTTCTTC.

V is TRBV21-1 and J is TRBJ1-5. TRBV21-1 is assigned pseudogene status. This CDR3 is built from 18 residues. The CDR3 nucleotides are TGTGCCAGCAGCACGTCCCCGCGTCGGTCAATAGGCAATCAGCCCCAGCATTTT. Protein product: CASSTSPRRSIGNQPQHF.

The chain carries TRBV12-5 and TRBJ1-1; no clear D. The CDR3 is made up of 14 amino acids. CDR1 is LGHNT and CDR2 is FRNRAP in the germline V gene. With 1 base removed from V and 1 base from J, the gap between germline ends came to 7 bases. The CDR3 sequence is CASGLGGQNTEAFF. DNA of the CDR3: TGTGCTAGTGGTTTGGGCGGCCAGAACACTGAAGCTTTCTTT.

In DNA, the CDR3 is TGTGCCAGCAGGAACAGGGGCAACACTGAAGCTTTCTTT. As protein: CASRNRGNTEAFF. This chain links TRBV6-5 with TRBJ1-1; 7 nucleotides match TRBD1. V lost 6 bases, J lost 2 bases, and 3 bases stayed unmatched. CDR1 and CDR2 (germline): MNHEY, SVGAGI. CDR3 length: 13 amino acids.

This chain uses TRBV5-4 with TRBJ2-6; weak D call: TRBD2 (5 bases). Trimming removed 0 bases from V and 4 bases from J, with 11 bases in between. The germline gives CDR1 SGHNT, CDR2 YYREEE (reference sequence). The CDR3 runs to 16 residues. CDR3 sequence reads: CASSLERRSGANVLTF. The CDR3 DNA follows: TGTGCCAGCAGCTTGGAGAGGAGGTCCGGGGCCAACGTCCTGACTTTC.

This sequence joins TRBV28 and TRBJ2-3; D is possibly TRBD1 (5 bases). Germline V gives CDR1 MDHEN, CDR2 SYDVKM. The CDR3 contains 15 residues. V lost 6 bases to trimming and J lost 9 bases, with 22 bases between them. CDR3 sequence (DNA): TGTGCCAGCAGCTCTCAGACGACAGTTGCTAACACGCAGTATTTT. This encodes CASSSQTTVANTQYF.

This clone occurred once. The genes are TRBV24-1 and TRBJ2-3; D is ambiguous. The CDR3 consists of 14 residues. Trimming cost V 3 bases and J 6 bases, with 12 bases left between them. Germline-derived CDR1 and CDR2 are KGHDR and SFDVKD. This chain's CDR3 is CATSDSRGSDTQYF. DNA of the CDR3: TGTGCCACCAGTGATAGCCGAGGTTCCGATACGCAGTATTTT.